These T cell receptor beta chains were read from a single sample in a study of beta chain features in type 1 diabetes. The data were produced by immunoSEQ multiplex PCR, yet TCRdb's version contains in-frame clones alone and is incomplete. The sample includes 450,000 to 550,000 clones, approximately 30% of them seen just once. Source material: naive CD4+ T cells from blood. These receptors originate from a man aged 18 to 30 in good health. CDR3s include the opening cysteine and the closing phenylalanine or tryptophan. D genes are given only for firm matches. Clone size is given for some rows only: seen once, a few or many times, or a class if the clone is expanded.

v_gene	abundance	d_gene	j_gene	CDR3nt	CDR3aa
TRBV2	few	TRBD1	TRBJ2-1	TGTGCCAGCAGTTCCGGGACAGGGCATGAGCAGTTCTTC	CASSSGTGHEQFF
TRBV1	.	.	TRBJ2-5	TGCACCAGCAGCCTCGCTGGACTAGCGGGAGTTGGGGAGACCCAGTACTTC	CTSSLAGLAGVGETQYF
TRBV5-4	.	.	TRBJ2-5	TGTGCCAGCAGCCCGTGGGGACAAGAGACCCAGTACTTC	CASSPWGQETQYF
TRBV9	few	.	TRBJ2-5	TGTGCCAGCAGCGACAACCCCAGGGGTGGGGAGACCCAGTACTTC	CASSDNPRGGETQYF
TRBV20-1	few	.	TRBJ2-7	TGCAGTGCCCCGGGAGACTACGAGCAGTACTTC	CSAPGDYEQYF
TRBV6-6	.	TRBD1	TRBJ1-1	TGTGCCAGCAGTGAGAGACAGGGGGCTCGAGCTTTCTTT	CASSERQGARAFF
TRBV7-2	few	.	TRBJ2-7	TGTGCCAGCAGCACTAGCCCGGCCTCGGGCTCCTACGAGCAGTACTTC	CASSTSPASGSYEQYF
TRBV5-4	.	TRBD1	TRBJ2-1	TGTGCCAGCAGCCTGGGGACAGGGGACATGAATGAGCAGTTCTTC	CASSLGTGDMNEQFF
TRBV7-9	.	TRBD1	TRBJ2-7	TGTGCCAGCAGCCTACTAGGAGGGACAGGGGGCCCCTACGAGCAGTACTTC	CASSLLGGTGGPYEQYF
TRBV13	.	TRBD1	TRBJ2-6	TGTGCCAGCAGCTCGTGGAACAGGGGCTCTGGGGCCAACGTCCTGACTTTC	CASSSWNRGSGANVLTF
TRBV28	.	TRBD2	TRBJ2-5	TGTGCCAGCAGAACCAACGGGGGGGAGACCCAGTACTTC	CASRTNGGETQYF
TRBV6-5	few	.	TRBJ1-2	TGTGCCAGCAGTTCATTACAGGGTCGGGGCTACACCTTC	CASSSLQGRGYTF
TRBV4-2	few	.	TRBJ2-1	TGTGCCAGCAGCCAAGATAGTGAGCAGTTCTTC	CASSQDSEQFF
TRBV5-4	.	TRBD1	TRBJ2-5	TGTGCCAGCAGCCAAGGACAGGACCAAGAGACCCAGTACTTC	CASSQGQDQETQYF